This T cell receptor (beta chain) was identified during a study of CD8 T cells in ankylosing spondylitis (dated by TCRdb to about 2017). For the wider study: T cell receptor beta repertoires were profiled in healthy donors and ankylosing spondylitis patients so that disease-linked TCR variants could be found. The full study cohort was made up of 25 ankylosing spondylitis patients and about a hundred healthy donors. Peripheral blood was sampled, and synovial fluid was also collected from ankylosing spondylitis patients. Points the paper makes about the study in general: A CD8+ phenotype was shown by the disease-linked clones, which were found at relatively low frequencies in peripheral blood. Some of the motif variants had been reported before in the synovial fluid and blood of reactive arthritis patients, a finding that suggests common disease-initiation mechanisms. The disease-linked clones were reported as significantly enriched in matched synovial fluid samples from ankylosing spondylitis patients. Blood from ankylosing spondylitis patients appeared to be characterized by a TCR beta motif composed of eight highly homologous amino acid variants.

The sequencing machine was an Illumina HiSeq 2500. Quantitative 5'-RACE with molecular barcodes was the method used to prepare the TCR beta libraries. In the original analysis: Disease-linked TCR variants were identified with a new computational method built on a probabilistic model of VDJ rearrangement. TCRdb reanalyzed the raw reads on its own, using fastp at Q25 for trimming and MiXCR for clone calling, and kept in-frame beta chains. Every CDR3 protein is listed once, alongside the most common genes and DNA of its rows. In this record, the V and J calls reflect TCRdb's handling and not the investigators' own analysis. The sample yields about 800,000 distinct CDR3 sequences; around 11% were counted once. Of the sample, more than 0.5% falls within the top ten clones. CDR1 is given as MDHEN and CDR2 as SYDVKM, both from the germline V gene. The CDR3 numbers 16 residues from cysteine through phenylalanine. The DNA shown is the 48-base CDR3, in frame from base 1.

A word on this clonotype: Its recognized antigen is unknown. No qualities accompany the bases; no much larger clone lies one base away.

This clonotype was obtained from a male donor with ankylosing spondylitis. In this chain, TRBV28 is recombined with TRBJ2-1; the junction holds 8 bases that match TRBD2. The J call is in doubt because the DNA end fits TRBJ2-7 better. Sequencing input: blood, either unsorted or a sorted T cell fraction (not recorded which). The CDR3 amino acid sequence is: CASSHPRTSLYNEQYF. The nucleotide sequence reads TGTGCCAGCAGTCACCCCAGGACTAGCCTCTACAATGAGCAGTACTTC.